This T cell receptor beta chain was profiled in a study of cytomegalovirus exposure and HLA in healthy donors. Study details: Earlier, 150 million to 200 million T cells were analyzed, and fewer than 120 million unique TCR beta sequences were found among them. The study placed approximately 78% of its roughly 430 genotyped donors in the Caucasian-associated ancestry cluster. Study outcomes and limitations: In the analysis, some V segments, TRBV6-2 and TRBV6-3 included, were excluded as indistinguishable.

The CDR3 is 14 amino acids. V gave up 4 bases and J gave up 1 base, with 11 bases separating them. Germline CDR1 is SGHNT and CDR2 is YYREEE (reference sequence). In regard to this clone: Its antigen is undetermined.

PCR involved 60 Vbeta and 13 Jbeta primers. TCRdb's copy holds only in-frame clones and misses some; the assay was immunoSEQ multiplex PCR. The repertoire holds 150,000 to 200,000 clones, more than 65% seen once, with approximately 5.4% in the top ten. The chain couples TRBV5-4 to TRBJ1-1; D is unresolved. Sequencing input: PBMCs. This receptor was taken from a woman aged 25 to 45 in good health and CMV-seropositive. CDR3 nucleotides: TGTGCCAGCAGCCGCCCGGCAGGGAACACTGAAGCTTTCTTT. This translates into CASSRPAGNTEAFF.